The entry that follows covers one T cell receptor beta chain sequence. The data originate from a study of blood T cell repertoires in COVID-19. Study summary: The United States, Italy and Spain provided the acute and convalescent COVID-19 samples. PBMCs, B-cell-depleted T cells, or T cells provided the cDNA or gDNA that made up the material.

The junction had 9 bases not matched to a gene; V was cut back by 3 bases and J by 3 bases. The germline CDR1 and CDR2 sequences are SQVTM and ANQGSEA. CDR3 length: 15 residues. Original processing methods: Researchers report that nucleated cell counts were estimated from reference gene primer amplification. Clones were read by immunoSEQ multiplex PCR, and TCRdb kept only the in-frame ones, dropping some. Clone size and V and J calls were adopted from that table, with D and trimming inferred from the DNA. The table has about 42,000 clones, roughly nine tenths seen once. The origin of this receptor is a human donor in a cohort sampled during active COVID-19. The rearrangement uses TRBV29-1 and TRBJ2-7, with 9 bases matching TRBD1. Material: peripheral blood. CDR3: CSVDNTGQGVYEQYF. The DNA of the CDR3 is TGCAGCGTTGATAATACGGGACAGGGAGTCTACGAGCAGTACTTC.